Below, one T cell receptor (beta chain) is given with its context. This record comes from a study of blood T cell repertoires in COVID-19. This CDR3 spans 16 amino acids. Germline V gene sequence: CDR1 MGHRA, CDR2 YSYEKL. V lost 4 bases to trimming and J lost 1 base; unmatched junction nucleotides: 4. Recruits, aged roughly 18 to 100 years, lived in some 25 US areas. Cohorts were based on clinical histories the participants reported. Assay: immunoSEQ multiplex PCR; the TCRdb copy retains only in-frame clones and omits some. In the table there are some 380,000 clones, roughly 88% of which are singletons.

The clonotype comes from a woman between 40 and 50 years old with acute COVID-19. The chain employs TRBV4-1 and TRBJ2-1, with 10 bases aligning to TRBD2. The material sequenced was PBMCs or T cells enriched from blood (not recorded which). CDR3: CASSRELAGSYNEQFF. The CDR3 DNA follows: TGCGCCAGCAGCCGAGAACTAGCGGGGTCCTACAATGAGCAGTTCTTC.